The TCR beta chain described here comes from a study of monozygotic twins with inflammatory bowel disease. Whole-study findings and limits: Fewer clonotypes were shared with others by IBD patients than by healthy twins, especially with disease activity.

Regarding this clonotype: The antigen is unknown.

Researchers generated cDNA in eight separate reactions per sample. From the 5' RACE reads, TCRdb lists one entry per CDR3 protein and no DNA. This repertoire comprises some 450,000 distinct CDR3 sequences; its ten largest clones make up more than 2%. The germline V gene has CDR1 DFQATT and CDR2 SNEGSKA (reference sequence). This CDR3 contains 16 residues. Sequenced sample: blood. The source of this sequence is a human donor with ulcerative colitis or Crohn's disease, or a healthy co-twin of an affected twin (not recorded which). V gene TRBV20-1 combines with J gene TRBJ2-2; the D call from TCRdb, TRBD2, cannot be confirmed without DNA. The CDR3 is CSAEGLAGEGTGELFF.